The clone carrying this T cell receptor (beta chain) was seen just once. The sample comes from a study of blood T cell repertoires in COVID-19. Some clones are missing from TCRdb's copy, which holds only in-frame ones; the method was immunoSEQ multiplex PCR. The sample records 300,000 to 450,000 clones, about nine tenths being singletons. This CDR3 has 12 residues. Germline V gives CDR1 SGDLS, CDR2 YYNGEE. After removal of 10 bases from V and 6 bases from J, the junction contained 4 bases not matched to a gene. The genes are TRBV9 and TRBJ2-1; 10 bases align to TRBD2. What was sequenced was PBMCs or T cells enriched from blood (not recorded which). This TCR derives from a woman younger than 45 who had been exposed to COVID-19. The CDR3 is CAGGLALNEQFF. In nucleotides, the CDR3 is TGTGCCGGGGGACTAGCGCTCAATGAGCAGTTCTTC.